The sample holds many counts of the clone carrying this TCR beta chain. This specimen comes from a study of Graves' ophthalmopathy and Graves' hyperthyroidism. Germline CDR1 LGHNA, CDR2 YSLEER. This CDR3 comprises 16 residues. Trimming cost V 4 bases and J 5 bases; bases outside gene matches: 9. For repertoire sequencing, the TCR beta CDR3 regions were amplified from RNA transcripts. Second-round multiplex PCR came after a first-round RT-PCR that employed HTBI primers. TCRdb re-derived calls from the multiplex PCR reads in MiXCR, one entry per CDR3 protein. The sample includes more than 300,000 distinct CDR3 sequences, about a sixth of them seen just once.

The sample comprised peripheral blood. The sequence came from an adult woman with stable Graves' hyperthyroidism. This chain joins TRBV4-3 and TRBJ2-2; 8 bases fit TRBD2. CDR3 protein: CASSPTGGLRTGELFF. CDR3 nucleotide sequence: TGCGCCAGCAGCCCTACGGGAGGGTTAAGGACCGGGGAGCTGTTTTTT.